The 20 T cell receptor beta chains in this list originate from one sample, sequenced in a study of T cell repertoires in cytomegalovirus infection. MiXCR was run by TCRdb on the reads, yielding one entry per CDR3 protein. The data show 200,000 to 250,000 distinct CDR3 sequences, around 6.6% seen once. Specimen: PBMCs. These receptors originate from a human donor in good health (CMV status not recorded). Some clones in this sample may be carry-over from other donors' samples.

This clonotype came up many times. CDR3 sequence: CASSMGRNEQFF. The CDR3, as DNA: TGTGCCAGCAGTATGGGGAGGAATGAGCAGTTCTTC. The chain couples TRBV9 to TRBJ2-1, with D possibly TRBD2 on 6 matching bases. Germline values: CDR1 SGDLS, CDR2 YYNGEE. V shed 5 bases and J shed 7 bases, with 10 bases lying between them. The CDR3 contains 12 residues.

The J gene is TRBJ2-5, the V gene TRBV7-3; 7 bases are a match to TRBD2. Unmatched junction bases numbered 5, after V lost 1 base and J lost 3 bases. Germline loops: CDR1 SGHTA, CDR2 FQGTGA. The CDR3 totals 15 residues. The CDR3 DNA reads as TGTGCCAGCAGCTTAAATTTAGGGAGGGAAGAGACCCAGTACTTC. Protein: CASSLNLGREETQYF.

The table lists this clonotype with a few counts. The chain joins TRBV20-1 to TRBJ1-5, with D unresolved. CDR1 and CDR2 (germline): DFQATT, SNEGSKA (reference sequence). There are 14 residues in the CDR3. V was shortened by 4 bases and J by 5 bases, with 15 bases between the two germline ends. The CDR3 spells CSAKVGDGYQPQHF. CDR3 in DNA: TGCAGTGCTAAAGTGGGAGACGGGTATCAGCCCCAGCATTTT.

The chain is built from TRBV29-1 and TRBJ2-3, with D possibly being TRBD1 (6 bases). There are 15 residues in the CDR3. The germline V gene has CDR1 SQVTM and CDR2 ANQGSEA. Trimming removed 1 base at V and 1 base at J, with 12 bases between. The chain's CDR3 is CSVEGYEGGTDTQYF. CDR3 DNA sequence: TGCAGCGTTGAAGGGTATGAGGGGGGCACAGATACGCAGTATTTT.

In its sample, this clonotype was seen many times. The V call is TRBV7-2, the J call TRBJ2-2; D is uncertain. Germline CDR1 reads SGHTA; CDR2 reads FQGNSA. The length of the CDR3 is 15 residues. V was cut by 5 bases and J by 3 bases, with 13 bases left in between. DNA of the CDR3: TGTGCCAGCAGCGTGGCGACTGCGGACACCGGGGAGCTGTTTTTT. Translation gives CASSVATADTGELFF.

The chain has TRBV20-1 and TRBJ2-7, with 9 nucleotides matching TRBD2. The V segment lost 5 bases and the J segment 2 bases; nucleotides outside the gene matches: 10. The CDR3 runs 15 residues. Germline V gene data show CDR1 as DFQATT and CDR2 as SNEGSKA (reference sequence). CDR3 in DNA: TGCAGTGCTTTTTGGCCTAGCGGGGTTACCTACGAGCAGTACTTC. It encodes CSAFWPSGVTYEQYF.

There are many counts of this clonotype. CDR3 residues: CSASGTESGANVLTF. The CDR3 DNA sequence: TGCAGTGCTAGCGGGACAGAGTCTGGGGCCAACGTCCTGACTTTC. This chain uses TRBV20-1 with TRBJ2-6, with 7 bases matching TRBD1. The CDR3 runs 15 residues. Germline V gene data show CDR1 as DFQATT and CDR2 as SNEGSKA (reference sequence). V dropped 3 bases and J dropped 1; count of bases not matched to a gene: 3.

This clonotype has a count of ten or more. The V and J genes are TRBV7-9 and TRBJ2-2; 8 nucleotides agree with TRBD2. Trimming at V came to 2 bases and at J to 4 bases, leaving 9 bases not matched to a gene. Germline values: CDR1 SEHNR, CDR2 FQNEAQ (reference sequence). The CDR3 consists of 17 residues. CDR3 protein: CASSLLSAGGLTGELFF. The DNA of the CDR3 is TGTGCCAGCAGCTTATTGTCGGCGGGGGGCCTCACCGGGGAGCTGTTTTTT.

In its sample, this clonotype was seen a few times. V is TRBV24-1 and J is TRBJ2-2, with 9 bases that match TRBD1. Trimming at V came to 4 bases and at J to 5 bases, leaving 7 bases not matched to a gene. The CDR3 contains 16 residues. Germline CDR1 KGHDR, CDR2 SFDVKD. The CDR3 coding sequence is TGTGCCACCAGTGACGTACAGGGGGCGAGGACCGGGGAGCTGTTTTTT. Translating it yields CATSDVQGARTGELFF.

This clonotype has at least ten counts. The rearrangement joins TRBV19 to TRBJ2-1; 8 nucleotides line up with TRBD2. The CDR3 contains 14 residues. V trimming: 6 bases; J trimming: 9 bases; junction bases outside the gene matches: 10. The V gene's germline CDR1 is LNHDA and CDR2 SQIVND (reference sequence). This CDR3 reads CASREGPLAGEQFF. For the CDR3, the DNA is TGTGCCAGTAGGGAGGGCCCCCTAGCGGGTGAGCAGTTCTTC.

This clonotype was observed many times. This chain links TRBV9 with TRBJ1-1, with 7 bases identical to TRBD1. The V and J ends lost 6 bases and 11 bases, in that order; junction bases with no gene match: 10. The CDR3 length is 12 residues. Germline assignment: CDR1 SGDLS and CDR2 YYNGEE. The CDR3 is CASKGEGARAFF. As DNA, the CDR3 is TGTGCCAGCAAAGGGGAGGGGGCGAGGGCTTTCTTT.

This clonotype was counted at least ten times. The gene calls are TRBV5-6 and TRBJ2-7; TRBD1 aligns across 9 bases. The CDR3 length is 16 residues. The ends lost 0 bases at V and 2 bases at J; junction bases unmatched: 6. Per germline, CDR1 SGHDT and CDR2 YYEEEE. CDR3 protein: CASSLARRTGAYEQYF. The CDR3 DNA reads TGTGCCAGCAGCTTGGCCCGGCGGACAGGGGCCTACGAGCAGTACTTC.

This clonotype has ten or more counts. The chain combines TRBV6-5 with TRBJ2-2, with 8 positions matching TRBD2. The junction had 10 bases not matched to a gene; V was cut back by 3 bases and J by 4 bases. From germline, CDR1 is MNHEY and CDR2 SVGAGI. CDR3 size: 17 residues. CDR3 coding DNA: TGTGCCAGCAGTTATTTTACGGCTAGCGGGCGCACCGGGGAGCTGTTTTTT. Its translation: CASSYFTASGRTGELFF.

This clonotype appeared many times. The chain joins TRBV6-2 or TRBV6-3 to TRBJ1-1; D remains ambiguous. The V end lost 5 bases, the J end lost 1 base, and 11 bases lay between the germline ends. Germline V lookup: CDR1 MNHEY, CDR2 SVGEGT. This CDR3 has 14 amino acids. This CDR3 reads CASSGFHKNTEAFF. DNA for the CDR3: TGTGCCAGCAGTGGCTTTCACAAGAACACTGAAGCTTTCTTT.

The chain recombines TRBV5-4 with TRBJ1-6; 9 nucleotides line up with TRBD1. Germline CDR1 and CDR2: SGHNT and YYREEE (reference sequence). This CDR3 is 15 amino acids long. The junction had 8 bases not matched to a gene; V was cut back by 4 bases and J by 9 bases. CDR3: CASSPGQGGGSPLHF. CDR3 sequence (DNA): TGTGCCAGCAGCCCGGGACAGGGCGGCGGTTCACCCCTCCACTTT.

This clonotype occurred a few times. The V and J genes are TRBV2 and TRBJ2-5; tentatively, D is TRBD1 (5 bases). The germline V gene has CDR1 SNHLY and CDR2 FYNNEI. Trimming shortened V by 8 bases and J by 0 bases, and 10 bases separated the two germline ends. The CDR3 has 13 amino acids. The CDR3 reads CASSTEYQETQYF. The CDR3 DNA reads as TGTGCCAGCTCGACAGAGTACCAAGAGACCCAGTACTTC.

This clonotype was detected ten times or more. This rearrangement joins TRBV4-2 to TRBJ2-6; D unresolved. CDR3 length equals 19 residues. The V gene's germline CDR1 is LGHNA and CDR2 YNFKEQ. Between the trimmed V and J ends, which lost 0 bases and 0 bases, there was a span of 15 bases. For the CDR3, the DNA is TGTGCCAGCAGCCAAGATCTGTCCCTTGCACACTCTGGGGCCAACGTCCTGACTTTC. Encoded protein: CASSQDLSLAHSGANVLTF.

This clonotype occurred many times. The DNA of the CDR3 is TGTGCCAGCAGCCCACGCGGGACAGCCAGCAATCAGCCCCAGCATTTT. This encodes CASSPRGTASNQPQHF. The chain joins TRBV6-5 to TRBJ1-5; 7 bases fit TRBD1. Germline CDR1 reads MNHEY; CDR2 reads SVGAGI. The CDR3 runs 16 residues. J gave up 1 base and V 6 bases, and 9 bases lay outside the gene matches.

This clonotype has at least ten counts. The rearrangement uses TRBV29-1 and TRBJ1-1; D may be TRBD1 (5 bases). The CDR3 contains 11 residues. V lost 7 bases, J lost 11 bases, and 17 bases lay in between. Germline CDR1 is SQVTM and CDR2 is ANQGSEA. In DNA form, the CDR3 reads TGCAGCGCTGACCCCCCAGGGAACGCTTTCTTT. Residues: CSADPPGNAFF.

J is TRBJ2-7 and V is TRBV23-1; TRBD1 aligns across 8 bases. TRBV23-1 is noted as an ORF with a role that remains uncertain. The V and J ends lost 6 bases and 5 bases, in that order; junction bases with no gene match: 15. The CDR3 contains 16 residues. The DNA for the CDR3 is TGCGCCAGCAGCCGGACAGGGTTCGTCGCGGGTCACGAGCAGTACTTC. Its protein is CASSRTGFVAGHEQYF.